The 26 T cell receptor beta chains below all came from one sample that was sequenced in a study of blood T cell repertoires in COVID-19. Sequencing used immunoSEQ multiplex PCR; TCRdb keeps in-frame clones, though not all of them. Among 140,000 or so clones listed, about four fifths were seen once. The sample was peripheral blood. The source is a woman aged 80 or over with acute or convalescent COVID-19.

CDR3 protein: CASSLSPWDRVYEQYF. Written as DNA, the CDR3 is TGTGCCAGCAGCCTTTCACCGTGGGACAGGGTATACGAGCAGTACTTC. The chain is built from TRBV9 and TRBJ2-7; TRBD1 aligns across 9 bases. The trim removed 4 bases at V and 4 bases at J, leaving 12 bases unmatched. CDR3 length: 16 residues. CDR1 and CDR2 (germline): SGDLS, YYNGEE.

This clone was seen a few times. The genes are TRBV2 and TRBJ1-2; 7 bases match TRBD1. CDR1 is SNHLY, CDR2 FYNNEI, per germline. The CDR3 has 14 residues. Trimming removed 4 bases from V and 2 bases from J; junction bases left unmatched: 4. The CDR3 here is CASSGSTGNYGYTF. CDR3 nucleotide sequence: TGTGCCAGCAGTGGATCGACAGGGAACTATGGCTACACCTTC.

This chain links TRBV7-8 with TRBJ1-1; possible D gene TRBD1, 6 bases. Trimming took off 2 bases at V and 11 bases at J, with 24 bases between the two ends. CDR3 length: 16 amino acids. CDR1 is SGHVS and CDR2 is FQNEAQ in the germline V gene. The CDR3 reads CASSLREGRGRYLAFF. In DNA, the CDR3 is TGTGCCAGCAGCTTAAGGGAGGGCAGGGGCCGCTATTTGGCTTTCTTT.

The rearrangement uses TRBV7-2 and TRBJ2-3, with 9 bases matching TRBD2. Trimming cost V 4 bases and J 6 bases; bases outside gene matches: 11. The germline V gene encodes CDR1 SGHTA and CDR2 FQGNSA. The CDR3 is 16 amino acids. The chain's CDR3 is CASSSHVAGAGDTQYF. In DNA, the CDR3 is TGTGCCAGCAGCTCCCACGTAGCGGGGGCCGGGGATACGCAGTATTTT.

The gene calls are TRBV21-1 and TRBJ2-1; TRBD1, the table's D call, lacks a check against the DNA. TRBV21-1 is a recognized pseudogene. The length of the CDR3 is 14 residues. The DNA for the CDR3 is TGTGCCACTGGGAACAGGGAAGGCCTAAATGAGCAGTTCTTC. Protein: CATGNREGLNEQFF.

J is TRBJ1-5 and V is TRBV6-5; no firm D call. Germline loops: CDR1 MNHEY, CDR2 SVGAGI. The germline V and J ends were trimmed by 7 bases and 0 bases, with 13 bases remaining between them. The CDR3 covers 15 residues. This CDR3 is CASTPRGYSNQPQHF. In DNA form, the CDR3 reads TGTGCCAGCACACCACGAGGGTATAGCAATCAGCCCCAGCATTTT.

This clone was found a few times. V and J are TRBV11-2 and TRBJ1-6, with 9 bases fitting TRBD1. Germline lookup yields CDR1 SGHAT and CDR2 FQNNGV. The CDR3 sequence is 15 residues long. The V gene end was trimmed by 5 bases and the J gene end by 9 bases; junction bases not matched to a gene: 8. CDR3 bases: TGTGCCAGCAGCCTCCTTACAGGGGGCGGTTCACCCCTCCACTTT. Protein sequence: CASSLLTGGGSPLHF.

This chain connects TRBV29-1 to TRBJ1-2; tentative D call: TRBD1 (6 bases). The CDR3 sequence is 13 residues long. Trimming took off 3 bases at V and 2 bases at J, with 10 bases between the two ends. Germline V gene lookup returns CDR1 SQVTM and CDR2 ANQGSEA. The CDR3 DNA follows: TGCAGCGTTGACGGGGGGCGCAACTATGGCTACACCTTC. Protein sequence: CSVDGGRNYGYTF.

The chain carries TRBV15 and TRBJ1-1; 8 bases agree with TRBD1. The length of the CDR3 is 16 residues. J was trimmed by 1 base and V by 5 bases; bases with no gene match: 9. Germline V CDR1 and CDR2: LNHNV, YYDKDF (reference sequence). In nucleotides, the CDR3 is TGTGCCACCAGCCGCCGAGGAGGGACAGGGAACACTGAAGCTTTCTTT. As protein: CATSRRGGTGNTEAFF.

The gene calls are TRBV19 and TRBJ1-2; weak D call: TRBD1 (6 bases). CDR3 length equals 13 residues. V lost 5 bases and J 7 bases, leaving 14 bases between the germline ends. Germline V gives CDR1 LNHDA, CDR2 SQIVND (reference sequence). This CDR3 is CASSPWTVSGYTF. CDR3 sequence (DNA): TGTGCCAGTAGTCCCTGGACAGTGAGTGGCTACACCTTC.

The V gene is TRBV12-3 or TRBV12-4, the J gene TRBJ1-1, with 9 bases matching TRBD1. The CDR3 loop spans 13 amino acids. V was clipped by 6 bases and J by 5 bases; unmatched bases: 4. CDR3 amino acids: CASRGTGHTEAFF. For the CDR3, the DNA is TGTGCCAGCAGGGGGACAGGGCATACTGAAGCTTTCTTT.

The gene calls are TRBV7-2 and TRBJ2-3; no clear D gene. Germline V gene sequence: CDR1 SGHTA, CDR2 FQGNSA. The CDR3 is 15 amino acids. V lost 4 bases, J lost 0 bases, and 11 bases lay in between. CDR3 protein: CASSSERMSTDTQYF. CDR3 DNA sequence: TGTGCCAGCAGCTCCGAGCGTATGAGCACAGATACGCAGTATTTT.

This clone was observed a single time. Sequence at one end of the junction differs from germline and may be a read error. V and J are TRBV7-7 and TRBJ2-7; maybe TRBD1 (5 bases). This CDR3 is built from 14 residues. The germline V gene encodes CDR1 SSHAT and CDR2 FNYEAQ (reference sequence). The CDR3, as DNA: TGTGCTAGCAGCTTAGGGGCAGACTCCTACGAGCAGTACTTC. Protein sequence: CASSLGADSYEQYF.

The chain has TRBV18 and TRBJ1-1; TRBD1 is a possible D gene (6 bases). Germline assignment: CDR1 KGHSH and CDR2 LQKENI. This CDR3 contains 15 residues. V gave up 0 bases and J gave up 1 base, with 9 bases separating them. For the CDR3, the DNA is TGTGCCAGCTCACCACCAACAGGGTCGAACACTGAAGCTTTCTTT. This translates into CASSPPTGSNTEAFF.

This clone was seen only once. The V call is TRBV6-2 or TRBV6-3, the J call TRBJ2-1, with a possible D match to TRBD2 (6 bases). CDR1 is MNHEY and CDR2 is SVGEGT in the germline V gene. The CDR3 has 17 amino acids. Trimming left V 2 bases short and J 0 bases short, with 14 bases between. The CDR3 sequence: CASSYDAGGSSYNEQFF. The CDR3 DNA is TGTGCCAGCAGTTACGATGCTGGGGGGAGCTCCTACAATGAGCAGTTCTTC.

The CDR3 protein is CASSEPGTGSEKLFF. For the CDR3, the DNA is TGTGCCAGCAGTGAACCCGGGACAGGTTCTGAAAAACTGTTTTTT. The chain employs TRBV6-1 and TRBJ1-4; TRBD1 aligns across 8 bases. This CDR3 is 15 amino acids long. V dropped 2 bases and J dropped 7; count of bases not matched to a gene: 6. Germline CDR1 reads MNHNS; CDR2 reads SASEGT.

The CDR3 sequence: CASSLSLGGYTF. CDR3 in DNA: TGCGCCAGCAGCTTGTCGCTGGGCGGCTACACCTTC. The rearrangement joins TRBV5-1 to TRBJ1-2; no reliable D call. Trimming took off 1 base at V and 8 bases at J, with 9 bases between the two ends. The germline V gene has CDR1 SGHRS and CDR2 YFSETQ. The CDR3 sequence is 12 residues long.

The rearrangement uses TRBV5-1 and TRBJ2-7; the match to TRBD1 covers 8 bases. The length of the CDR3 is 16 residues. The germline CDR1 and CDR2 sequences are SGHRS and YFSETQ. The trim removed 2 bases at V and 2 bases at J, leaving 9 bases unmatched. As DNA, the CDR3 is TGCGCCAGCAGCTTTTGGACAGGGCGTCATCCCTACGAGCAGTACTTC. Residues: CASSFWTGRHPYEQYF. Full variable domain (remainder filled in from reference TRBV5-1 and TRBJ2-7): KAGVTQTPRYLIKTRGQQVTLSCSPISGHRSVSWYQQTPGQGLQFLFEYFSETQRNKGNFPGRFSGRQFSNSRSEMNVSTLELGDSALYLCASSFWTGRHPYEQYFGPGTRLTVT.

V and J are TRBV7-2 and TRBJ2-3; maybe TRBD2 (5 bases). The CDR3 totals 16 residues. Looked up from germline, CDR1 is SGHTA and CDR2 is FQGNSA. V lost 5 bases, J lost 2 bases, and 17 bases lay in between. The CDR3 DNA sequence: TGTGCCAGCAGCCAAGAGGGTTTTTTAACCACAGATACGCAGTATTTT. It codes for CASSQEGFLTTDTQYF. The full variable domain, rest sourced from reference TRBV7-2 and TRBJ2-3, is GAGVSQSPSNKVTEKGKDVELRCDPISGHTALYWYRQSLGQGLEFLIYFQGNSAPDKSGLPSDRFSAERTGGSVSTLTIQRTQQEDSAVYLCASSQEGFLTTDTQYFGPGTRLTVL.

The chain is built from TRBV3-1 (or the pseudogene TRBV3-2) and TRBJ2-5, with D hard to call. Germline V gives CDR1 LGHDT, CDR2 YNNKEL (reference sequence). V was cut by 3 bases and J by 5 bases, with 7 bases left in between. This CDR3 contains 12 residues. The CDR3: CASSHPRETQYF. The CDR3 bases are TGTGCCAGCAGCCATCCGAGGGAGACCCAGTACTTC.

The chain employs TRBV5-1 and TRBJ1-2; TRBD1 matches 7 bases. V lost 0 bases to trimming and J lost 4 bases; unmatched junction nucleotides: 6. CDR3 length equals 15 residues. Per germline, CDR1 SGHRS and CDR2 YFSETQ. The CDR3 DNA sequence: TGCGCCAGCAGCTTGGGGACAGGCCTCGGCTATGGCTACACCTTC. It codes for CASSLGTGLGYGYTF.

The chain carries TRBV29-1 and TRBJ1-2, with TRBD1 matching 7 bases. The germline V gene has CDR1 SQVTM and CDR2 ANQGSEA. The CDR3 length is 13 residues. V trimming: 7 bases; J trimming: 7 bases; junction bases outside the gene matches: 12. CDR3 sequence reads: CSGGDSLKGGYTF. The CDR3 DNA is TGCAGCGGGGGGGACAGCCTTAAGGGTGGCTACACCTTC. The full variable domain, in which reference TRBV29-1 and TRBJ1-2 provide the parts outside the CDR3, is SAVISQKPSRDICQRGTSLTIQCQVDSQVTMMFWYRQQPGQSLTLIATANQGSEATYESGFVIDKFPISRPNLTFSTLTVSNMSPEDSSIYLCSGGDSLKGGYTFGSGTRLTVV.

This clone appeared a few times. The CDR3 DNA sequence: TGTGCCACCAGTGACCTGGCGGGGGGCGACACTGAAGCTTTCTTT. This sequence encodes CATSDLAGGDTEAFF. The chain joins TRBV24-1 to TRBJ1-1; D perhaps matches TRBD1 (6 bases). CDR1 is KGHDR, CDR2 SFDVKD, per germline. The CDR3 runs to 15 residues. V lost 4 bases and J 3 bases, leaving 14 bases between the germline ends.

The rearrangement uses TRBV13 and TRBJ2-7; a possible D gene is TRBD1 (5 bases). Germline loops: CDR1 PRHDT, CDR2 FYEKMQ (reference sequence). The CDR3 runs 13 residues. Between the trimmed V and J ends, which lost 5 bases and 3 bases, there was a span of 11 bases. CDR3 nucleotides: TGTGCCAGCAGCACCGGACAAGACTACGAGCAGTACTTC. The encoded protein is CASSTGQDYEQYF.

The chain couples TRBV5-6 to TRBJ1-1; no clear D gene. Germline-derived CDR1 and CDR2 are SGHDT and YYEEEE. The CDR3 runs 12 residues. Trimming removed 3 bases at V and 1 base at J, with 4 bases between. The CDR3 DNA reads TGTGCCAGCAGCTCAGGGAACACTGAAGCTTTCTTT. It yields the protein CASSSGNTEAFF.

The V call is TRBV6-7, the J call TRBJ1-6, with 8 bases matching TRBD1. TRBV6-7 carries the ORF label, with uncertain function. J was trimmed by 7 bases and V by 4 bases; bases with no gene match: 9. This CDR3 is built from 16 residues. CDR3 DNA sequence: TGTGCCAGCAGTTCTCCGACAGGGGCTTCGAATTCACCCCTCCACTTT. Translation gives CASSSPTGASNSPLHF.